This TCR beta chain is drawn from a study of human versus mouse CDR3 diversity and MHC coevolution. Notes on this clone: What it binds is unknown.

Method: immunoSEQ multiplex PCR; TCRdb's copy keeps in-frame clones and lacks some. Of about 80,000 clones listed, roughly 95% were seen once; the top ten hold about 1.5%. Whole-study findings and limits: Most of the three human donors had the lowest clonal inequality.

This CDR3 has 14 residues. V dropped 3 bases and J dropped 5 bases, with 11 bases sitting between them. Germline CDR1 SGHTA, CDR2 FQGNSA. This clonotype was sampled from a person aged 30-69 years in good health. The chain carries TRBV7-2 and TRBJ1-3; TRBD1 is a possible D gene (5 bases). The sequenced sample consisted of naive CD4+ T cells from blood. The subset denotes: CD45RO-negative CD62L-positive naive CD4 T cells. For the CDR3, the DNA is TGTGCCAGCAGCTTGGGGGGGTGGAGAAACACCATATATTTT. Its translation is CASSLGGWRNTIYF.